The present T cell receptor beta chain was sequenced within a study of T-cell reconstitution after alpha-beta-depleted transplantation in children (dated by TCRdb to the mid-2010s). In the study overall: The study quantitatively tracked T-cell immune reconstitution after TCRalphabeta/CD19-depleted allogeneic hematopoietic cell transplantation in children using TCR repertoire profiling.

The library was prepared using PCR. These reads were obtained on an Illumina HiSeq 2500. TCR libraries were prepared with molecular barcoding, using unique molecular identifiers to normalize TCRbeta repertoire quantification. TCRdb passed the public sequencing reads through fastp at Q25 and MiXCR, retaining productive beta sequences. Entries are consolidated by CDR3 protein sequence, retaining the most common genes and DNA. The sample includes approximately 640,000 distinct CDR3 sequences, with 16% observed a single time. The ten biggest clones cover about 1.1% of the sample. From its cysteine to its phenylalanine, the CDR3 spans 13 amino acids. The kept DNA is CDR3 alone, 39 bases in frame from the first base. CDR1 and CDR2 (MGHRA, YSYEKL) derive from the germline V gene. V and J are truncated by 0 bases and 6 bases respectively, leaving an intervening sequence of 7 bases. This clonotype appeared a few times. Its antigen is not yet known. Base quality data are lacking; no much larger clone is found one base away.

This specimen consisted of PBMCs from the stem cell graft donor, obtained from the stem cell graft. This receptor was obtained from a human donor who donated a stem cell graft to a child with acute myeloid leukemia. The sequence joins TRBV4-1 to TRBJ2-3, and the D gene may be TRBD1, 5 bases matching. The CDR3 reads CASSQEGDDTQYF. At the DNA level, the sequence is TGCGCCAGCAGCCAAGAAGGGGATGATACGCAGTATTTT.